The rows below give T cell receptor beta chains drawn from one sample of a study of metastatic and nonmetastatic thyroid tumors. TCRdb called clones again from the PCR reads with MiXCR. The repertoire has some 19,000 clones, about a quarter of them found once; the top ten carry about 11%. The sequencing input was tumor tissue. Source of these receptors: a female donor with papillary thyroid cancer or a benign thyroid nodule (not recorded which). Some clones in this sample may be carry-over from other donors' samples. The CDR3 runs from the conserved cysteine through the conserved F or W. Fields, in order: J gene, clone size, D gene, V gene, CDR3 DNA, CDR3 protein. The D gene is left open where the match is weak. Size tells how often a clone was seen (once, few, many) or the class of an expanded clone, and some rows leave it out.

TRBJ1-2 | few | TRBD1 | TRBV27 | TGTGCCAGCAGTTTATCACAGGGGTATGGCTACACCTTC | CASSLSQGYGYTF
TRBJ2-1 | NA | NA | TRBV7-9 | TGTGCCAGCAGCTCCCCCATGGGTAATGAGCAGTTCTTC | CASSSPMGNEQFF
TRBJ1-5 | once | TRBD1 | TRBV3-1 | TGTGCCAGCAGCCATTACAGGGGTAACAATCAGCCCCAGCATTTT | CASSHYRGNNQPQHF
TRBJ1-2 | many | TRBD1 | TRBV5-6 | TGTGCCAGCAGCTCCCTTGGACAGGGCGGAACATTAGGCTACACCTTC | CASSSLGQGGTLGYTF
TRBJ1-6 | NA | NA | TRBV28 | TGTGCCAGCAGTTCCCCCGGACCGTACAGTCCCCTCCACTTT | CASSSPGPYSPLHF
TRBJ2-7 | NA | NA | TRBV11-2 | TGTGCCAGCAGCTTAGGTTTCATCGACTCCGCGCAAACCTACGAGCAGTACTTC | CASSLGFIDSAQTYEQYF
TRBJ2-2 | medium-sized | NA | TRBV6-1 | TGTGCCAGCAGTGAATCCGCATACACCGGGGAGCTGTTTTTT | CASSESAYTGELFF
TRBJ2-5 | many | TRBD1 | TRBV12-3/TRBV12-4 | TGTGCCAGCAGTTTGGTCTGGGACAGGGATGGGGAGACCCAGTACTTC | CASSLVWDRDGETQYF
TRBJ1-2 | NA | NA | TRBV20-1 | TGCAGTGCATCACAAGAAGCTAACTATGGCTACACCTTC | CSASQEANYGYTF
TRBJ2-4 | many | NA | TRBV12-3/TRBV12-4 | TGTGCCAGCAGTTTACTAGAAAACATTCAGTACTTC | CASSLLENIQYF
TRBJ2-7 | NA | TRBD1 | TRBV6-1 | TGTGCCAGCAGAGACAGGGAGTCCTACGAGCAGTACTTC | CASRDRESYEQYF
TRBJ2-7 | NA | TRBD2 | TRBV30 | TGTGCCTCGGAGCGGGAGGAGACCTACGAGCAGTACTTC | CASEREETYEQYF
TRBJ2-1 | few | NA | TRBV28 | TGTGCCAGCAGTTTATTAGATAATGAGCAGTTCTTC | CASSLLDNEQFF
TRBJ2-7 | medium-sized | TRBD2 | TRBV6-1 | TGTGCCAGCAGCGCCTCCGGGACTAGCGGGAGGAACTACGAGCAGTACTTC | CASSASGTSGRNYEQYF
TRBJ2-3 | once | NA | TRBV20-1 | TGCAGTGCTAGCGATGGGGGAAGCACAGATACGCAGTATTTT | CSASDGGSTDTQYF
TRBJ2-6 | NA | NA | TRBV11-1 | TGTGCCAGCAGCCCCAACATCGATTTCTCTGGGGCCAACGTCCTGACTTTC | CASSPNIDFSGANVLTF
TRBJ1-1 | medium-sized | NA | TRBV24-1 | TGTGCCACCATCCCGCGCAGGGCGCCCACTGAAGCTTTCTTT | CATIPRRAPTEAFF